This T cell receptor (beta chain) came from a study of blood T cell repertoires in COVID-19. Looking at the study overall: Italy, Spain and the United States were the sources of the convalescent and acute COVID-19 samples.

In the original processing: Reference gene primer amplification gave nucleated cell count estimates. TCRdb's table, derived via immunoSEQ multiplex PCR, lists solely in-frame clones and lacks some. V and J calls plus clone size are reproduced from that table; the DNA served to infer D and trimming. The table has about 73,000 clones, 75% to 90% seen once. This clone occurred a few times. This TCR was recovered from a man aged 80 or over with acute or convalescent COVID-19. Input material: peripheral blood.

CDR3 residues: CASSFSNGPEAFF. The CDR3 region has the DNA TGTGCCAGCAGCTTCTCAAATGGCCCTGAAGCTTTCTTT. The chain is built from TRBV5-8 and TRBJ1-1; D gene uncertain. The V gene lost 2 bases and the J gene lost 6 bases, with 11 bases spanning the gap. The length of the CDR3 is 13 residues. Germline CDR1 reads SGHTS; CDR2 reads YDEGEE.